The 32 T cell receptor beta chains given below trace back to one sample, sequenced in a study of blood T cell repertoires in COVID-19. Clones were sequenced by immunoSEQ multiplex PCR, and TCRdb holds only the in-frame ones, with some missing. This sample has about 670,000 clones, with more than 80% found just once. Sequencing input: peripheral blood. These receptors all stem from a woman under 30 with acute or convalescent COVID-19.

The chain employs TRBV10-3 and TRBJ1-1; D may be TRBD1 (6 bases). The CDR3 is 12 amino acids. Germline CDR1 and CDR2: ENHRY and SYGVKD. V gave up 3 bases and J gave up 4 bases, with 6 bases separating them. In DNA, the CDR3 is TGTGCCATCAGTGAAGGGGGCACTGAAGCTTTCTTT. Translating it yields CAISEGGTEAFF.

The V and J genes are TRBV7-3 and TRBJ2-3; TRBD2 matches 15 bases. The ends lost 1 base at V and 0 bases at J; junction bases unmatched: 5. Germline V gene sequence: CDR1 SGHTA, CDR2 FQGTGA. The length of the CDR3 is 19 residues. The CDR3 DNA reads TGTGCCAGCAGCTTAAGGGGACTAGCGGGGGGACTTAGCACAGATACGCAGTATTTT. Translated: CASSLRGLAGGLSTDTQYF.

The CDR3 sequence: CASSQAFGENTGELFF. Written as DNA, the CDR3 is TGTGCCAGCAGCCAAGCGTTCGGGGAGAACACCGGGGAGCTGTTTTTT. The V and J genes are TRBV3-1 (or the pseudogene TRBV3-2) and TRBJ2-2; tentatively, D is TRBD2 (5 bases). Germline V gives CDR1 LGHDT, CDR2 YNNKEL (reference sequence). Trimming cost V 1 base and J 1 base, with 10 bases left between them. The CDR3 runs 16 residues.

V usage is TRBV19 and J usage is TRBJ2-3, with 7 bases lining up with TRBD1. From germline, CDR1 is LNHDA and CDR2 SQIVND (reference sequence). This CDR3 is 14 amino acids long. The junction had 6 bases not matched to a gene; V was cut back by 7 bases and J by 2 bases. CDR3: CASTPDRATDTQYF. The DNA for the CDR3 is TGTGCCAGTACTCCTGACAGGGCCACAGATACGCAGTATTTT.

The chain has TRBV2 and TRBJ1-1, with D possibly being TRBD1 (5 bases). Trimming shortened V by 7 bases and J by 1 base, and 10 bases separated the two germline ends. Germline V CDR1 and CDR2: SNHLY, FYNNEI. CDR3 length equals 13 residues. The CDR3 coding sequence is TGTGCCAGCATCCAACAGGCGAACACTGAAGCTTTCTTT. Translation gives CASIQQANTEAFF.

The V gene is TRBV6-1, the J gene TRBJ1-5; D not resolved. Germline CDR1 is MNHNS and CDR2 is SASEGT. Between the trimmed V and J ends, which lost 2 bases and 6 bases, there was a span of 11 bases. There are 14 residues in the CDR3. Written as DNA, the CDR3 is TGTGCCAGCAGTGAATTAGCGGAGGTTCAGCCCCAGCATTTT. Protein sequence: CASSELAEVQPQHF.

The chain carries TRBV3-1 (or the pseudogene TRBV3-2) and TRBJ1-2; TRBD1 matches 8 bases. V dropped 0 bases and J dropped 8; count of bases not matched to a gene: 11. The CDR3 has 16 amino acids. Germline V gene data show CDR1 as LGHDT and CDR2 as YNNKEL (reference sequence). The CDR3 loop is CASSQEGGTGSWGYTF. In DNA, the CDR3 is TGTGCCAGCAGCCAAGAAGGCGGGACAGGCTCTTGGGGCTACACCTTC.

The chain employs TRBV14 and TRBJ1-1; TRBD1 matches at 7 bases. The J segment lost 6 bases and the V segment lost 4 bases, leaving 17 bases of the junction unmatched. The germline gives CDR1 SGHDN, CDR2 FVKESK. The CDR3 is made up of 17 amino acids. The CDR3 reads CASSRSSGGRGLSEAFF. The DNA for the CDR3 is TGTGCCAGCAGCCGCTCCTCCGGGGGCAGGGGGTTATCTGAAGCTTTCTTT.

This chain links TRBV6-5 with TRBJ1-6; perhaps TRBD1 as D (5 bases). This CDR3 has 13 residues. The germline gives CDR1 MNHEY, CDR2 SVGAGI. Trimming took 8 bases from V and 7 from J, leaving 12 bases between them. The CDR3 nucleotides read TGTGCCAGCGGAAGGACACCAAATTCACCCCTCCACTTT. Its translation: CASGRTPNSPLHF.

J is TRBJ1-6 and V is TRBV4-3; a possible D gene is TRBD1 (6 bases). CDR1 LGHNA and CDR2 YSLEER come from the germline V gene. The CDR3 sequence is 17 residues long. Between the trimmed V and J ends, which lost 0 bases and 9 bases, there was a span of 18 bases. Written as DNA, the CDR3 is TGCGCCAGCAGCCAAGATACTTGGACAGTCTATGGTTCACCCCTCCACTTT. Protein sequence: CASSQDTWTVYGSPLHF.

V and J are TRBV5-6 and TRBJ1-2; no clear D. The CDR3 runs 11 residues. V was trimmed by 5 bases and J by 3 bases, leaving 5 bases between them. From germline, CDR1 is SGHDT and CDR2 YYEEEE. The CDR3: CASSRDYGYTF. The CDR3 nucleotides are TGTGCCAGCAGTAGAGACTATGGCTACACCTTC.

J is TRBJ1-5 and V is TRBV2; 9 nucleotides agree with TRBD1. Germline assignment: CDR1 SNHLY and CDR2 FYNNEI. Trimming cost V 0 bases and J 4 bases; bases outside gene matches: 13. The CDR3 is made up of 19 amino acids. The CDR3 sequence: CASSEALHRGPWGNQPQHF. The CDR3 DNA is TGTGCCAGCAGTGAAGCGCTTCACAGGGGGCCATGGGGAAATCAGCCCCAGCATTTT.

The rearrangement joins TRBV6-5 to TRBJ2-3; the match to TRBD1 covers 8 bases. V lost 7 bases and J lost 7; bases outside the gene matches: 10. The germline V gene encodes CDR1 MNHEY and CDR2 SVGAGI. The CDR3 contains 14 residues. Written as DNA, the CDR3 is TGTGCCAGCATCGACCAGGGGGCGCAAAATACGCAGTATTTT. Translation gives CASIDQGAQNTQYF.

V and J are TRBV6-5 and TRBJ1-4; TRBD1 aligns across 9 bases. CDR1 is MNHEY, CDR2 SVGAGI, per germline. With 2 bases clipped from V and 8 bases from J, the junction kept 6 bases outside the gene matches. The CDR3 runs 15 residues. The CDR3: CASSYSGQGREKLFF. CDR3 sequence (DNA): TGTGCCAGCAGTTACAGCGGACAGGGGAGGGAAAAACTGTTTTTT.

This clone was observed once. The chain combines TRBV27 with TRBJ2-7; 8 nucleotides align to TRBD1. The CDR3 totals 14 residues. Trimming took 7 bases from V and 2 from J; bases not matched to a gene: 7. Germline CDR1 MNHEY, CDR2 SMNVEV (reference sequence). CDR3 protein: CASTARTGTYEQYF. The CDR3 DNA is TGTGCCAGCACCGCCAGGACAGGGACCTACGAGCAGTACTTC.

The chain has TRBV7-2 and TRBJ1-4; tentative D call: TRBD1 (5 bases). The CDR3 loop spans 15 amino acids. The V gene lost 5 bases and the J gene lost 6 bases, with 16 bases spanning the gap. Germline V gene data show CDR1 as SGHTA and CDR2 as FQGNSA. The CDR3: CASSAASGIYEKLFF. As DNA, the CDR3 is TGTGCCAGCAGCGCAGCGTCAGGGATCTATGAAAAACTGTTTTTT.

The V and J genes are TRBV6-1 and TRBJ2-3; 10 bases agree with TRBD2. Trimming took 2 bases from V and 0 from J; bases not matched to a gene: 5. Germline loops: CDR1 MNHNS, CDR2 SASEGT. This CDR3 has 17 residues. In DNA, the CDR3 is TGTGCCAGCAGTGAATTAGCGGGGGGATCTAGCACAGATACGCAGTATTTT. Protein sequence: CASSELAGGSSTDTQYF.

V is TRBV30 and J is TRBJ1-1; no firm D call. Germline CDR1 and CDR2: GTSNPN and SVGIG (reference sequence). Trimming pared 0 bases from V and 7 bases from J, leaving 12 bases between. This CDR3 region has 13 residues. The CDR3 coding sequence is TGTGCCTGGAGTGTACCTCCGCGCCGTGAAGCTTTCTTT. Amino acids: CAWSVPPRREAFF.

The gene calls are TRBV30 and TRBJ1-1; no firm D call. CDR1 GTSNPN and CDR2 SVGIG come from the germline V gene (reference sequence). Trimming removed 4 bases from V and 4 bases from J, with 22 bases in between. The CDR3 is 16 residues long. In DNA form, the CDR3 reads TGTGCCTGGACCGTGTGGGGTTCGGGGTCGGGCACTGAAGCTTTCTTT. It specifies CAWTVWGSGSGTEAFF.

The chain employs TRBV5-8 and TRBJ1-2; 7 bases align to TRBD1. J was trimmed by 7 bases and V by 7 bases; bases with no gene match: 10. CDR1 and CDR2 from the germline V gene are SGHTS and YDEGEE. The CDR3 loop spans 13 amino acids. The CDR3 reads CASRRGQSSGYTF. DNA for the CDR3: TGTGCCAGCCGAAGGGGACAGTCTTCTGGCTACACCTTC.

The CDR3 region is CASSYFQGQTRDGYTF. The CDR3 region has the DNA TGTGCCAGCAGTTACTTCCAGGGACAGACAAGGGACGGCTACACCTTC. V is TRBV6-5 and J is TRBJ1-2; TRBD1 matches at 7 bases. Unmatched junction bases numbered 13, after V lost 1 base and J lost 8 bases. The CDR3 length is 16 residues. Germline V gene lookup returns CDR1 MNHEY and CDR2 SVGAGI.

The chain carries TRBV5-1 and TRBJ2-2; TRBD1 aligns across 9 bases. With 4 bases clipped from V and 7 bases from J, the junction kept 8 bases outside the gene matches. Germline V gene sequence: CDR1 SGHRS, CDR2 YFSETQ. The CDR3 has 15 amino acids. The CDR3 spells CASSTPGQGIGELFF. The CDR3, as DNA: TGCGCCAGCAGCACGCCGGGACAGGGTATCGGGGAGCTGTTTTTT.

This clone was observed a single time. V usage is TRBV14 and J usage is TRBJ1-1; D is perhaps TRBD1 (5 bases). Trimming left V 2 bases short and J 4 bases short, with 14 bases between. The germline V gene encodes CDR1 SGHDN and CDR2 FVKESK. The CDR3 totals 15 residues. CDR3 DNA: TGTGCCAGCAGCCAATTCCGAGGGGAGGGCACTGAAGCTTTCTTT. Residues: CASSQFRGEGTEAFF.

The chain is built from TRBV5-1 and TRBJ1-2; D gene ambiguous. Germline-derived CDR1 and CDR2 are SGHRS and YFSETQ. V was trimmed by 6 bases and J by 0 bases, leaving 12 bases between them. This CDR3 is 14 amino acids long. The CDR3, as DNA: TGCGCCAGCAATAGCGGGAGGCCTAACTATGGCTACACCTTC. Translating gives CASNSGRPNYGYTF.

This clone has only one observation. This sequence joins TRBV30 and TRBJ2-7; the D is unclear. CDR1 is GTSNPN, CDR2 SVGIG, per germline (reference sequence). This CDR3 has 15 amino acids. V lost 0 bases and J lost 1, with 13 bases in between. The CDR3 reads CAWSVGGSGSYEQYF. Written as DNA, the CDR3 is TGTGCCTGGAGTGTCGGCGGAAGTGGGTCCTACGAGCAGTACTTC.

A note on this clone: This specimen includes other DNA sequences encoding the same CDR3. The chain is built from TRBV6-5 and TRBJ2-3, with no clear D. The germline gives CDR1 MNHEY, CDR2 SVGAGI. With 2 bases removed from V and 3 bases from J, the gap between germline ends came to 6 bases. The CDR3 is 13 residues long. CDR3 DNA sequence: TGTGCCAGCAGTTACCAGTCAACAGATACGCAGTATTTT. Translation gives CASSYQSTDTQYF.

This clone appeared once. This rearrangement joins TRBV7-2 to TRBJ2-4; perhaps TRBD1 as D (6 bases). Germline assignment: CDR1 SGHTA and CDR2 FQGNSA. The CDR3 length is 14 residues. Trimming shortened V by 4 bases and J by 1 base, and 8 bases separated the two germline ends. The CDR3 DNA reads TGTGCCAGCAGCTCAACAGGGGCCAAAAACATTCAGTACTTC. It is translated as CASSSTGAKNIQYF.

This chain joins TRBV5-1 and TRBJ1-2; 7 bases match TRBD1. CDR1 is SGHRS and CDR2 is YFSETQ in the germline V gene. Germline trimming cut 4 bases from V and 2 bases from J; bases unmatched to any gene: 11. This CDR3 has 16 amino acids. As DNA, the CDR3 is TGCGCCAGCAGCCAGCCGACAGGGCGAAGGAACTATGGCTACACCTTC. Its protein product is CASSQPTGRRNYGYTF.

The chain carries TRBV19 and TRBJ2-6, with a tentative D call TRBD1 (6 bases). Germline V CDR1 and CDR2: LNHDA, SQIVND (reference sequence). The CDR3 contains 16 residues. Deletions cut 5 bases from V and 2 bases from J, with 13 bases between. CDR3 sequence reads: CASSDYRETGANVLTF. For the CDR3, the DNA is TGTGCCAGTAGTGATTACAGGGAGACTGGGGCCAACGTCCTGACTTTC.

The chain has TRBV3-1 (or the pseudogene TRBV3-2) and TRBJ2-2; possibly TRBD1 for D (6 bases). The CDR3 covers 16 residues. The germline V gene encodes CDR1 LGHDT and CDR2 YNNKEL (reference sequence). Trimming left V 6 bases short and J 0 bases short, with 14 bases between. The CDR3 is CASRHAGDANTGELFF. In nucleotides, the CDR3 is TGTGCCAGCAGGCACGCAGGGGACGCGAACACCGGGGAGCTGTTTTTT.

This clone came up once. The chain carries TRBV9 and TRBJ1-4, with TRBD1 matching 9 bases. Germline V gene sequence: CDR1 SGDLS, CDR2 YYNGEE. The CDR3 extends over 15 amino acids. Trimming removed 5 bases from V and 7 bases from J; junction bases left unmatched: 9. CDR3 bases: TGTGCCAGCAGTGTGACAGGGGGTGTTGGTGAAAAACTGTTTTTT. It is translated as CASSVTGGVGEKLFF. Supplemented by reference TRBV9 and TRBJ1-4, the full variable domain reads DSGVTQTPKHLITATGQRVTLRCSPRSGDLSVYWYQQSLDQGLQFLIQYYNGEERAKGNILERFSAQQFPDLHSELNLSSLELGDSALYFCASSVTGGVGEKLFFGSGTQLSVL.

The CDR3 DNA sequence: TGCAGTGCTACAGGGGGCCTTTTCCAGTTCTTC. It codes for CSATGGLFQFF. The chain has TRBV20-1 and TRBJ2-1; 8 nucleotides match TRBD1. The CDR3 loop spans 11 amino acids. Trimming removed 4 bases from V and 13 bases from J; junction bases left unmatched: 6. The germline V gene encodes CDR1 DFQATT and CDR2 SNEGSKA (reference sequence).